These 32 T cell receptor beta chains were all obtained from the same sample, sequenced in a study of blood T cell repertoires in COVID-19. The table came from immunoSEQ multiplex PCR; TCRdb's copy has only in-frame clones and leaves some out. The sample consists of about 480,000 clones, around nine tenths of them appearing once. Sample: PBMCs or T cells enriched from blood (not recorded which). These TCRs come from a woman younger than 30 with acute COVID-19.

The chain uses TRBV2 and TRBJ1-6, with D unresolved. The CDR3 is 13 amino acids. Trimming removed 4 bases at V and 10 bases at J, with 11 bases between. In germline, CDR1 is SNHLY, CDR2 FYNNEI. CDR3 protein: CASSGDTLSPLHF. The DNA of the CDR3 is TGTGCCAGCAGTGGTGACACCCTGTCACCCCTCCACTTT.

The gene calls are TRBV28 and TRBJ1-2; 9 bases line up with TRBD1. The CDR3 consists of 15 residues. V gave up 6 bases and J gave up 2 bases; unmatched junction bases: 7. The germline V gene encodes CDR1 MDHEN and CDR2 SYDVKM. In DNA form, the CDR3 reads TGTGCCAGCAGGAACACCGGGACAGGGAACTATGGCTACACCTTC. It yields the protein CASRNTGTGNYGYTF.

J is TRBJ2-4 and V is TRBV6-4; 10 positions match TRBD2. Germline values: CDR1 MRHNA, CDR2 SNTAGT. The CDR3 sequence is 16 residues long. The junction had 5 bases not matched to a gene; V was cut back by 6 bases and J by 0 bases. The CDR3 bases are TGTGCCAGCAGCAGTCCTAGCGGGGGAGCCAAAAACATTCAGTACTTC. Residues: CASSSPSGGAKNIQYF.

This clone is a singleton in its sample. The chain employs TRBV4-2 and TRBJ2-1; TRBD2 agrees at 8 bases. CDR3 length: 15 amino acids. Germline V gives CDR1 LGHNA, CDR2 YNFKEQ. V trimming: 8 bases; J trimming: 0 bases; junction bases outside the gene matches: 6. This CDR3 reads CASGRGTSSYNEQFF. DNA of the CDR3: TGTGCCAGCGGAAGGGGGACTAGCTCCTACAATGAGCAGTTCTTC.

The chain uses TRBV28 and TRBJ2-7; D perhaps matches TRBD1 (6 bases). Germline-derived CDR1 and CDR2 are MDHEN and SYDVKM. The CDR3 length is 13 residues. The V gene lost 7 bases and the J gene lost 5 bases, with 15 bases spanning the gap. For the CDR3, the DNA is TGTGCCAGCAAATACAGGGACCTCGACGAGCAGTACTTC. Residues: CASKYRDLDEQYF.

V gene TRBV6-5 combines with J gene TRBJ2-7; 7 nucleotides align to TRBD1. The CDR3 is 14 amino acids. With 9 bases clipped from V and 13 bases from J, the junction kept 21 bases outside the gene matches. Germline CDR1 MNHEY, CDR2 SVGAGI. The CDR3 region is CASTEGPQKGAPYF. The CDR3 nucleotides read TGTGCCAGTACCGAGGGACCACAAAAGGGGGCCCCCTACTTC.

The rearrangement uses TRBV28 and TRBJ2-3; possibly TRBD1 for D (6 bases). Germline V lookup: CDR1 MDHEN, CDR2 SYDVKM. V shed 6 bases and J shed 10 bases, with 26 bases lying between them. The CDR3 has 16 residues. The CDR3 is CASSRRAGARALSQYF. The CDR3 DNA follows: TGTGCCAGCAGCAGACGAGCAGGGGCCCGGGCTTTGTCGCAGTATTTT.

The chain combines TRBV12-3 or TRBV12-4 with TRBJ1-2; 7 nucleotides line up with TRBD1. The CDR3 spans 13 residues. J lost 3 bases, V lost 7 bases, and 5 bases had no gene match. CDR3 amino acids: CASTPTGYYGYTF. Here the CDR3 DNA reads TGTGCCAGCACTCCGACAGGGTACTATGGCTACACCTTC.

The CDR3 nucleotides read TGCGCCAGCAGCCAAGAAAGGCAGGGATATGAAAAACTGTTTTTT. Protein: CASSQERQGYEKLFF. The V gene is TRBV4-1, the J gene TRBJ1-4, with D possibly being TRBD1 (5 bases). This CDR3 has 15 residues. Germline CDR1 reads MGHRA; CDR2 reads YSYEKL. V dropped 0 bases and J dropped 6 bases, with 11 bases sitting between them.

The V gene is TRBV27, the J gene TRBJ1-2; D not certain. V was pared by 0 bases and J by 5 bases, with 10 bases between. The CDR3 contains 14 residues. The germline V gene has CDR1 MNHEY and CDR2 SMNVEV (reference sequence). This CDR3 is CASSLSGQSYGYTF. CDR3 nucleotide sequence: TGTGCCAGCAGTTTATCTGGGCAGTCGTATGGCTACACCTTC.

The V call is TRBV28, the J call TRBJ2-7; weak D call: TRBD1 (7 bases). Germline values: CDR1 MDHEN, CDR2 SYDVKM. This CDR3 spans 13 amino acids. Trimming cost V 6 bases and J 3 bases, with 12 bases left between them. For the CDR3, the DNA is TGTGCCAGCAGCCTCCAGGGGGGCTACGAGCAGTACTTC. Its protein product is CASSLQGGYEQYF.

The rearrangement links TRBV30 to TRBJ2-2, with TRBD1 identical over 10 bases. Looked up from germline, CDR1 is GTSNPN and CDR2 is SVGIG (reference sequence). The CDR3 runs 14 residues. The V gene end was trimmed by 5 bases and the J gene end by 7 bases; junction bases not matched to a gene: 7. The CDR3 sequence is CAWVTGGGGGELFF. CDR3 nucleotides: TGTGCCTGGGTGACAGGGGGCGGGGGCGGGGAGCTGTTTTTT.

This clone has only one observation. This chain connects TRBV13 to TRBJ2-3; a possible D gene is TRBD1 (5 bases). CDR3 length: 12 amino acids. The germline gives CDR1 PRHDT, CDR2 FYEKMQ (reference sequence). V shed 5 bases and J shed 5 bases, with 8 bases lying between them. In nucleotides, the CDR3 is TGTGCCAGCAGCCCCCAGGGAGATACGCAGTATTTT. Translation gives CASSPQGDTQYF.

The chain has TRBV7-6 and TRBJ2-2, with TRBD1 as a possible D gene (7 bases). The V gene's germline CDR1 is SGHVS and CDR2 FNYEAQ. The CDR3 consists of 16 residues. Trimming pared 1 base from V and 4 bases from J, leaving 13 bases between. CDR3 region: CASSLGRGLSTGELFF. In DNA form, the CDR3 reads TGTGCCAGCAGCTTAGGGAGGGGGCTGAGCACCGGGGAGCTGTTTTTT. The full variable domain, its missing parts supplied by reference TRBV7-6 and TRBJ2-2, is GAGVSQSPRYKVTKRGQDVALRCDPISGHVSLYWYRQALGQGPEFLTYFNYEAQQDKSGLPNDRFSAERPEGSISTLTIQRTEQRDSAMYRCASSLGRGLSTGELFFGEGSRLTVL.

V usage is TRBV28 and J usage is TRBJ1-4; 8 bases align to TRBD1. The CDR3 spans 15 residues. CDR1 and CDR2 (germline): MDHEN, SYDVKM. V was pared by 10 bases and J by 6 bases, with 13 bases of the junction left unmatched. DNA for the CDR3: TGTGCCACCTACTCCCGGGACAGGCGCGATGAAAAACTGTTTTTT. Amino acid sequence: CATYSRDRRDEKLFF.

V and J are TRBV18 and TRBJ2-3; D may be TRBD1 (6 bases). In germline, CDR1 is KGHSH, CDR2 LQKENI. Between the trimmed V and J ends, which lost 6 bases and 4 bases, there was a span of 17 bases. CDR3 size: 15 residues. Written as DNA, the CDR3 is TGTGCCAGCTCCCCTCGCGACAGGCTCGCAGATACGCAGTATTTT. Translation: CASSPRDRLADTQYF.

The genes are TRBV9 and TRBJ1-6; TRBD1 aligns across 9 bases. With V trimmed by 3 bases and J by 10 bases, 8 bases remained unmatched. This CDR3 spans 15 amino acids. Germline assignment: CDR1 SGDLS and CDR2 YYNGEE. In nucleotides, the CDR3 is TGTGCCAGCAGCGCAACCGGGACAGGGAACTCACCCCTCCACTTT. This translates into CASSATGTGNSPLHF.

The chain uses TRBV5-1 and TRBJ1-1; D perhaps matches TRBD1 (5 bases). Germline values: CDR1 SGHRS, CDR2 YFSETQ. With 1 base removed from V and 4 bases from J, the gap between germline ends came to 11 bases. This CDR3 comprises 14 residues. The CDR3 DNA reads TGCGCCAGCAGCTTGTACAGGAAGGGCACTGAAGCTTTCTTT. It yields the protein CASSLYRKGTEAFF.

This sequence joins TRBV2 and TRBJ1-4; no firm D call. V dropped 8 bases and J dropped 0 bases, with 10 bases sitting between them. The CDR3 consists of 14 residues. Germline V gene data show CDR1 as SNHLY and CDR2 as FYNNEI. CDR3 residues: CASDPGSTNEKLFF. CDR3 coding DNA: TGTGCCAGCGACCCGGGATCAACTAATGAAAAACTGTTTTTT.

The genes are TRBV29-1 and TRBJ2-7, with 7 nucleotides matching TRBD1. The junction had 10 bases not matched to a gene; V was cut back by 0 bases and J by 2 bases. Germline lookup yields CDR1 SQVTM and CDR2 ANQGSEA. The length of the CDR3 is 16 residues. The CDR3 nucleotides read TGCAGCGTTGAAGATGGGGGACAGCCTAGGACCTACGAGCAGTACTTC. Its translation is CSVEDGGQPRTYEQYF.

J is TRBJ2-7 and V is TRBV2; D is unresolved. CDR3 length equals 15 residues. V shed 4 bases and J shed 4 bases, with 17 bases lying between them. From germline, CDR1 is SNHLY and CDR2 FYNNEI. This chain's CDR3 is CASSGSTTVTYEQYF. CDR3 bases: TGTGCCAGCAGTGGAAGTACGACTGTAACATACGAGCAGTACTTC.

There are a few counts of this clone. The CDR3 protein is CASSLGSDQPQHF. The DNA for the CDR3 is TGTGCCAGCAGTTTAGGATCAGATCAGCCCCAGCATTTT. This chain links TRBV12-3 or TRBV12-4 with TRBJ1-5, with D unresolved. V lost 1 base, J lost 5 bases, and 6 bases lay in between. The CDR3 is 13 amino acids.

The chain joins TRBV27 to TRBJ2-6; no definite D call. CDR3 length: 15 residues. CDR1 and CDR2 (germline): MNHEY, SMNVEV (reference sequence). The ends were cut back, 0 bases at V and 0 bases at J, with 3 bases in the middle. The chain's CDR3 is CASSLSNSGANVLTF. The CDR3 nucleotides read TGTGCCAGCAGTTTATCCAACTCTGGGGCCAACGTCCTGACTTTC.

This rearrangement joins TRBV19 to TRBJ2-1; tentative D call: TRBD2 (6 bases). CDR3 length: 15 amino acids. Germline V CDR1 and CDR2: LNHDA, SQIVND (reference sequence). The V end lost 5 bases, the J end lost 7 bases, and 18 bases lay between the germline ends. The CDR3 loop is CASSVVETSRNEQFF. The CDR3 nucleotides read TGTGCCAGTAGTGTTGTCGAGACTAGTAGAAATGAGCAGTTCTTC.

In nucleotides, the CDR3 is TGTGCCAGCAGCCCACTAGCGATCACAGATACGCAGTATTTT. Amino acids: CASSPLAITDTQYF. This rearrangement joins TRBV6-2 or TRBV6-3 to TRBJ2-3; 7 bases fit TRBD2. The CDR3 contains 14 residues. Germline V gives CDR1 MNHEY, CDR2 SVGEGT. J gave up 2 bases and V 6 bases, and 5 bases lay outside the gene matches.

The chain carries TRBV4-3 and TRBJ1-2, with 7 nucleotides matching TRBD1. CDR1 LGHNA and CDR2 YSLEER come from the germline V gene. CDR3 size: 15 residues. With 3 bases clipped from V and 7 bases from J, the junction kept 11 bases outside the gene matches. CDR3 nucleotides: TGCGCCAGCAGCCACAAACAAGGGGGCATACGTGGCTACACCTTC. Protein product: CASSHKQGGIRGYTF.

In DNA, the CDR3 is TGCGCCAGCAGCCAAGAGGGGGGCGGGAGTAGGTATGGGACCCAGTACTTC. Encoded protein: CASSQEGGGSRYGTQYF. The chain is built from TRBV4-1 and TRBJ2-5; D is perhaps TRBD2 (7 bases). Germline CDR1 reads MGHRA; CDR2 reads YSYEKL. The CDR3 extends over 17 amino acids. V lost 0 bases to trimming and J lost 7 bases, with 21 bases between them.

The rearrangement links TRBV6-6 to TRBJ2-5, with TRBD1 identical over 8 bases. CDR3 size: 13 residues. Per the germline V gene, CDR1 is MNHNY and CDR2 is SVGAGI (reference sequence). The V gene end was trimmed by 7 bases and the J gene end by 4 bases; junction bases not matched to a gene: 5. CDR3 region: CASIPDRVETQYF. CDR3 nucleotides: TGTGCCAGCATTCCGGACAGGGTAGAGACCCAGTACTTC.

The rearrangement joins TRBV7-2 to TRBJ2-2; D is perhaps TRBD2 (5 bases). Germline loops: CDR1 SGHTA, CDR2 FQGNSA. The CDR3 totals 15 residues. The V end was cut by 7 bases, the J end by 2 bases, with 14 bases between. This CDR3 reads CASTLRGINTGELFF. In DNA form, the CDR3 reads TGTGCCAGCACGCTCCGGGGAATCAACACCGGGGAGCTGTTTTTT. The full variable domain, completed using reference TRBV7-2 and TRBJ2-2, is GAGVSQSPSNKVTEKGKDVELRCDPISGHTALYWYRQSLGQGLEFLIYFQGNSAPDKSGLPSDRFSAERTGGSVSTLTIQRTQQEDSAVYLCASTLRGINTGELFFGEGSRLTVL.

The chain has TRBV5-1 and TRBJ2-7; 12 bases align to TRBD1. The CDR3 has 18 residues. Germline V gives CDR1 SGHRS, CDR2 YFSETQ. V lost 0 bases, J lost 4 bases, and 11 bases stayed unmatched. The CDR3 DNA follows: TGCGCCAGCAGCTTGGGCCCAGGTGGGACAGGGGGCTCGTACGAGCAGTACTTC. Its protein product is CASSLGPGGTGGSYEQYF.

The chain recombines TRBV5-4 with TRBJ1-1, with no clear D. V was clipped by 0 bases and J by 7 bases, with 7 bases between them. Germline V gene sequence: CDR1 SGHNT, CDR2 YYREEE (reference sequence). This CDR3 has 12 residues. The CDR3 region has the DNA TGTGCCAGCAGCTTGGGGAGTTTTGAAGCTTTCTTT. This encodes CASSLGSFEAFF.

The chain carries TRBV10-2 and TRBJ2-1, with a tentative D call TRBD1 (6 bases). The ends were cut back, 7 bases at V and 9 bases at J, with 16 bases in the middle. CDR1 and CDR2 (germline): WSHSY, SAAADI. The CDR3 covers 13 residues. CDR3 DNA: TGCGCCAGCACAGAACAGGGACGGAGTGAGCAGTTCTTC. This translates into CASTEQGRSEQFF.